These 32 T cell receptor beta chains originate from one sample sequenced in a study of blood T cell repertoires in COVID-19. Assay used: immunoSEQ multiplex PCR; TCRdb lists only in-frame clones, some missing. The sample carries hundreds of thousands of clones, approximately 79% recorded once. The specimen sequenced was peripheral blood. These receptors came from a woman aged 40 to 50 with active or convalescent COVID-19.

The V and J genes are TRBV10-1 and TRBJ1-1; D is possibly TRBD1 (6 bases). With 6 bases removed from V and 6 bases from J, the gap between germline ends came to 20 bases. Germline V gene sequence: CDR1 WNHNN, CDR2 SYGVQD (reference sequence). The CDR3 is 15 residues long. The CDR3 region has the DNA TGCGCCAGCAGAAACAGGGAAGGTAGACGCGCTGAAGCTTTCTTT. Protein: CASRNREGRRAEAFF.

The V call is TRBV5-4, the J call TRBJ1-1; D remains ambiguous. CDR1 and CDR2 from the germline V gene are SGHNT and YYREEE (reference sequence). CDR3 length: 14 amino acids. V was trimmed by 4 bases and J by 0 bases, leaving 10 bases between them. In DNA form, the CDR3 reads TGTGCCAGCAGCCCGGGGTCCCTGAACACTGAAGCTTTCTTT. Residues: CASSPGSLNTEAFF.

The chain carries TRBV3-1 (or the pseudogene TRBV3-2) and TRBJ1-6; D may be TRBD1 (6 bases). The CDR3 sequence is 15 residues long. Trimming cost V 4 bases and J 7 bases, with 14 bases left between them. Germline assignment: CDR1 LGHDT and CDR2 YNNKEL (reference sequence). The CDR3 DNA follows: TGTGCCAGCAGCCTCGGGCAGGGGCTGAATTCACCCCTCCACTTT. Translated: CASSLGQGLNSPLHF.

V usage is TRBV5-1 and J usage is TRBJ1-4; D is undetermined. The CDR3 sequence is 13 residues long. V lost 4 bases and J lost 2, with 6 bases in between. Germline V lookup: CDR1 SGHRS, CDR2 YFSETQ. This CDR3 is CASSGQTNEKLFF. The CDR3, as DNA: TGCGCCAGCAGCGGGCAGACTAATGAAAAACTGTTTTTT.

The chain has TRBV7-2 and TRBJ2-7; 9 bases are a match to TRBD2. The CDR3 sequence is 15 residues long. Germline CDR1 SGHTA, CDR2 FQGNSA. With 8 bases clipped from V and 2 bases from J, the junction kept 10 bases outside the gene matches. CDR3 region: CASSWGRGGAYEQYF. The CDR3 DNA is TGTGCCAGCTCGTGGGGGCGCGGGGGGGCCTACGAGCAGTACTTC. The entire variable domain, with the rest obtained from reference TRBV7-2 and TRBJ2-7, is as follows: GAGVSQSPSNKVTEKGKDVELRCDPISGHTALYWYRQSLGQGLEFLIYFQGNSAPDKSGLPSDRFSAERTGGSVSTLTIQRTQQEDSAVYLCASSWGRGGAYEQYFGPGTRLTVT.

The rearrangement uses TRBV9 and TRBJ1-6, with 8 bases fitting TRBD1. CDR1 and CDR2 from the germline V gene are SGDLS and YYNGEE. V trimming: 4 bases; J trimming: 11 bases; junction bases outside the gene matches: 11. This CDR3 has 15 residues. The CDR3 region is CASSPLDREHAPLHF. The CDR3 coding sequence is TGTGCCAGCAGCCCCTTGGACAGGGAACATGCACCCCTCCACTTT.

CDR3 nucleotides: TGTGCCAGTAGCTCCGGGACTAGCGGGGGGGCCTGGGAGACCCAGTACTTC. Translated, it gives CASSSGTSGGAWETQYF. V usage is TRBV19 and J usage is TRBJ2-5; 16 bases map to TRBD2. Germline CDR1 and CDR2: LNHDA and SQIVND (reference sequence). J lost 5 bases, V lost 6 bases, and 9 bases had no gene match. The CDR3 length is 17 residues. The full variable domain, completed using reference TRBV19 and TRBJ2-5, is DGGITQSPKYLFRKEGQNVTLSCEQNLNHDAMYWYRQDPGQGLRLIYYSQIVNDFQKGDIAEGYSVSREKKESFPLTVTSAQKNPTAFYLCASSSGTSGGAWETQYFGPGTRLLVL.

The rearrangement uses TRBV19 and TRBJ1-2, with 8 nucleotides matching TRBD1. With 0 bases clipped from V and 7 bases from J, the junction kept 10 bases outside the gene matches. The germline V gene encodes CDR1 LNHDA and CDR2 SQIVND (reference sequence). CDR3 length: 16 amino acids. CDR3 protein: CASSIDAGGSLTGYTF. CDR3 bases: TGTGCCAGTAGTATAGATGCAGGGGGCTCCCTTACTGGCTACACCTTC.

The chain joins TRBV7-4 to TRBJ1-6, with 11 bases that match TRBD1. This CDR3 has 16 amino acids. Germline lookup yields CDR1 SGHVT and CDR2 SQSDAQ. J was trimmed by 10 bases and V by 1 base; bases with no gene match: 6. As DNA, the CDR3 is TGTGCCAGCAGCTTAGAAAGGACAGGGGGCAAATCACCCCTCCACTTT. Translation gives CASSLERTGGKSPLHF. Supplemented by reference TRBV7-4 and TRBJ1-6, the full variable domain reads GAGVSQSPRYKVAKRGRDVALRCDSISGHVTLYWYRQTLGQGSEVLTYSQSDAQRDKSGRPSGRFSAERPERSVSTLKIQRTEQGDSAVYLCASSLERTGGKSPLHFGNGTRLTVT.

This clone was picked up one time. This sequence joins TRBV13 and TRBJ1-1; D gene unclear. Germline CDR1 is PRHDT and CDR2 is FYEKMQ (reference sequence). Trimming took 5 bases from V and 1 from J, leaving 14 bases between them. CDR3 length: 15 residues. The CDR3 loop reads CASSETFGRNTEAFF. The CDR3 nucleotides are TGTGCCAGCAGCGAAACTTTTGGGAGGAACACTGAAGCTTTCTTT.

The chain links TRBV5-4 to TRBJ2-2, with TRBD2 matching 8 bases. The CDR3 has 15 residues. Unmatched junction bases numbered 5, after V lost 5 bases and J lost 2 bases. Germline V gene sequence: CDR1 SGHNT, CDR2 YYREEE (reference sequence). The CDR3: CASREGLENTGELFF. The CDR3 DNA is TGTGCCAGCAGGGAGGGACTAGAAAACACCGGGGAGCTGTTTTTT. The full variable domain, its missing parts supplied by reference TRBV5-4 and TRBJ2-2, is ETGVTQSPTHLIKTRGQQVTLRCSSQSGHNTVSWYQQALGQGPQFIFQYYREEENGRGNFPPRFSGLQFPNYSSELNVNALELDDSALYLCASREGLENTGELFFGEGSRLTVL.

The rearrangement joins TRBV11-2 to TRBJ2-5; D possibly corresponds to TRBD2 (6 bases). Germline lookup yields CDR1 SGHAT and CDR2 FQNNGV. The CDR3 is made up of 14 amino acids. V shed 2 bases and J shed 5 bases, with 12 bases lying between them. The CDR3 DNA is TGTGCCAGCAGCTTATCTGGGGGGTGGGAGACCCAGTACTTC. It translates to CASSLSGGWETQYF.

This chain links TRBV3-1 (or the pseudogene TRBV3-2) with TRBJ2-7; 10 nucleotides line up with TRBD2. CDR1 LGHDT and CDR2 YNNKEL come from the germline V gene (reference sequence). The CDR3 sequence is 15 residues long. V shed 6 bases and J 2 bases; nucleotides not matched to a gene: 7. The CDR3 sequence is CASSPSGGVTYEQYF. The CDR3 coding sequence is TGTGCCAGCAGTCCGAGCGGGGGGGTTACCTACGAGCAGTACTTC.

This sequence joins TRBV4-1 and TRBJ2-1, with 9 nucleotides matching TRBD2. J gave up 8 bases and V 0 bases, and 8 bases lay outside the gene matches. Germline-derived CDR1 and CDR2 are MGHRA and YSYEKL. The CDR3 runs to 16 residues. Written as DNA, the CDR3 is TGCGCCAGCAGCCAAGATTTGCGGGGGGGCGAAGATGAGCAGTTCTTC. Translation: CASSQDLRGGEDEQFF.

Here the CDR3 DNA reads TGTGCCAGCAGTGTCCGGACTAACGGGGGCACAGATACGCAGTATTTT. Residues: CASSVRTNGGTDTQYF. The gene calls are TRBV27 and TRBJ2-3; weak D call: TRBD2 (6 bases). V lost 5 bases to trimming and J lost 1 base, with 16 bases between them. The CDR3 is made up of 16 amino acids. CDR1 and CDR2 from the germline V gene are MNHEY and SMNVEV (reference sequence).

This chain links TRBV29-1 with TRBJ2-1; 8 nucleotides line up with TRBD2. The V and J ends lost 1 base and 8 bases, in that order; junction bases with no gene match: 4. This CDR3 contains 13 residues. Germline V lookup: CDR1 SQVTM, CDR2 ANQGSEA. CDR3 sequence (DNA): TGCAGCGTTGAAGCGGGGGGGGTCGATGAGCAGTTCTTC. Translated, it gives CSVEAGGVDEQFF.

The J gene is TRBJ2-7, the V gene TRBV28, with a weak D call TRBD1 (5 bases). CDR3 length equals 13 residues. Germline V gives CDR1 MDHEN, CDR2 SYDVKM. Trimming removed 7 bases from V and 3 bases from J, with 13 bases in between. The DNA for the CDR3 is TGTGCCAGCAAGGACACTTTCCGCTACGAGCAGTACTTC. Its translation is CASKDTFRYEQYF. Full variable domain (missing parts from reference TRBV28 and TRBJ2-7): DVKVTQSSRYLVKRTGEKVFLECVQDMDHENMFWYRQDPGLGLRLIYFSYDVKMKEKGDIPEGYSVSREKKERFSLILESASTNQTSMYLCASKDTFRYEQYFGPGTRLTVT.

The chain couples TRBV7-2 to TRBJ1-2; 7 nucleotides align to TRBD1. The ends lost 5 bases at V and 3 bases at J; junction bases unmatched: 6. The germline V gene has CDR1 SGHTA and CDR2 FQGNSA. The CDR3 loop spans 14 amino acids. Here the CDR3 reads CASSQGTGDYGYTF. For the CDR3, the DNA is TGTGCCAGCAGCCAAGGCACAGGGGACTATGGCTACACCTTC.

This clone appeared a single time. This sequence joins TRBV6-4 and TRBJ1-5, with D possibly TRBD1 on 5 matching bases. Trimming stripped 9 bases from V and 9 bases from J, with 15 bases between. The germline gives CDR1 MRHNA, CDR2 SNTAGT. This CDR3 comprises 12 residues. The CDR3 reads CARRDPPGPQHF. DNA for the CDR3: TGTGCCAGGCGGGACCCCCCAGGGCCCCAGCATTTT.

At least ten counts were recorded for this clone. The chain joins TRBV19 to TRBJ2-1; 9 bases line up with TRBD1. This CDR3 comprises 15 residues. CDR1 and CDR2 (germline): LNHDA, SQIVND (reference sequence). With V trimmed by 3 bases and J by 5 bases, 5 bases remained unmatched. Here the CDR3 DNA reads TGTGCCAGTAGTATGGGGGACAGGGCCCACAATGAGCAGTTCTTC. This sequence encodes CASSMGDRAHNEQFF.

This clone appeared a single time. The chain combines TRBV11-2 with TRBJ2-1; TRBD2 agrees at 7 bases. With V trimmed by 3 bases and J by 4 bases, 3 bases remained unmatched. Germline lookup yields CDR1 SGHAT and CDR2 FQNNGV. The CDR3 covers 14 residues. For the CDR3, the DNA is TGTGCCAGCAGCTTTGATAGCGGGTACAATGAGCAGTTCTTC. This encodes CASSFDSGYNEQFF. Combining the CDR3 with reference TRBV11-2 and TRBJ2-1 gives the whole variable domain EAGVAQSPRYKIIEKRQSVAFWCNPISGHATLYWYQQILGQGPKLLIQFQNNGVVDDSQLPKDRFSAERLKGVDSTLKIQPAKLEDSAVYLCASSFDSGYNEQFFGPGTRLTVL.

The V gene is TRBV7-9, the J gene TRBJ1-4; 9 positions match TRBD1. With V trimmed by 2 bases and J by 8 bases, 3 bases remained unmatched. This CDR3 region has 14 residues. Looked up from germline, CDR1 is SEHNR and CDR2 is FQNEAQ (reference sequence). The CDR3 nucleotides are TGTGCCAGCAGCTTAAGGGACAGGGAGGAAAAACTGTTTTTT. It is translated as CASSLRDREEKLFF.

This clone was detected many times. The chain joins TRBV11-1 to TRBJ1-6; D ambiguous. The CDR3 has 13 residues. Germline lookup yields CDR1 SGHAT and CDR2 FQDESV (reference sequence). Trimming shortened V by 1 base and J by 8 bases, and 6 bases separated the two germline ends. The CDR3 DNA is TGTGCCAGCAGCTTAGGCGGTGATTCACCCCTCCACTTT. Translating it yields CASSLGGDSPLHF.

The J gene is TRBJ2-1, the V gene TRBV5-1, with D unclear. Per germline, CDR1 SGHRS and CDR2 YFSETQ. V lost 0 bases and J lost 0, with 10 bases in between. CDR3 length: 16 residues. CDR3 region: CASSLEARSSYNEQFF. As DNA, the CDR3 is TGCGCCAGCAGCTTGGAAGCCCGAAGCTCCTACAATGAGCAGTTCTTC. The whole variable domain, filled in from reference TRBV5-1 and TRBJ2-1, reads KAGVTQTPRYLIKTRGQQVTLSCSPISGHRSVSWYQQTPGQGLQFLFEYFSETQRNKGNFPGRFSGRQFSNSRSEMNVSTLELGDSALYLCASSLEARSSYNEQFFGPGTRLTVL.

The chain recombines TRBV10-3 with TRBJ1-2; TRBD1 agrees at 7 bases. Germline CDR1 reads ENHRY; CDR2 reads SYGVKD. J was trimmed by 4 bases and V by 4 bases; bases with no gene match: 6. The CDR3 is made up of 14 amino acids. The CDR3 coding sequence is TGTGCCATCAGTGGAACAGGGGACGCCTATGGCTACACCTTC. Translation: CAISGTGDAYGYTF.

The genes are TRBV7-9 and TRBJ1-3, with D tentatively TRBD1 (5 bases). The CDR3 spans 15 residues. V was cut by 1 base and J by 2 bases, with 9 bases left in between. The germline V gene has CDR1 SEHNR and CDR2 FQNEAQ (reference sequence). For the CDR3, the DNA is TGTGCCAGCAGCTTAGTCGCGGGGCCTGGAAACACCATATATTTT. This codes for CASSLVAGPGNTIYF.

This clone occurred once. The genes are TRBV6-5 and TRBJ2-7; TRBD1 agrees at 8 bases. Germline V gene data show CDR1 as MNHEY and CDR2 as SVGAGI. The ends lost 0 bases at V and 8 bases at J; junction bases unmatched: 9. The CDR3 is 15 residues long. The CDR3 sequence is CASSYSGTGVKQQYF. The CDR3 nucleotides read TGTGCCAGCAGTTACTCCGGGACAGGCGTTAAGCAGCAGTACTTC.

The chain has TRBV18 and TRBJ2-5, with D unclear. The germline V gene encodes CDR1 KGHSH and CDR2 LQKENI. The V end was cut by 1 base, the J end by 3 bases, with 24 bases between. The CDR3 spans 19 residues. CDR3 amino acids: CASSPRFLTDLTVKETQYF. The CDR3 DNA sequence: TGTGCCAGCTCACCACGATTTTTGACCGACTTGACTGTGAAAGAGACCCAGTACTTC.

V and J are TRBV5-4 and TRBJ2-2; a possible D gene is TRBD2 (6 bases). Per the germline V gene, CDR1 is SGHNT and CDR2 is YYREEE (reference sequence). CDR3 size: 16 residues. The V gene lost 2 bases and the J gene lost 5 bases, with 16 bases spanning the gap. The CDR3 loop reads CASSFYSGRGTGELFF. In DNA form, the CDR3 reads TGTGCCAGCAGCTTTTACAGCGGGCGGGGAACCGGGGAGCTGTTTTTT.

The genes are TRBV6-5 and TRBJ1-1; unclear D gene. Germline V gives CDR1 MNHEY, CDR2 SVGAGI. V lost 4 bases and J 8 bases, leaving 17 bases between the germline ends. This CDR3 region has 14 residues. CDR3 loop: CASSSSALLSEAFF. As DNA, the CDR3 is TGTGCCAGCAGTTCATCTGCCTTACTAAGCGAAGCTTTCTTT.

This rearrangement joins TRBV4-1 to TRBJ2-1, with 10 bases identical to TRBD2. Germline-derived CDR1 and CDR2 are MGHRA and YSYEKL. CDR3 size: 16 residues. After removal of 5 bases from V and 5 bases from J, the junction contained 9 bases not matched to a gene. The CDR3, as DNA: TGCGCCAGCAGCACCCTAGCGGGGGTGGTCAACAATGAGCAGTTCTTC. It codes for CASSTLAGVVNNEQFF.

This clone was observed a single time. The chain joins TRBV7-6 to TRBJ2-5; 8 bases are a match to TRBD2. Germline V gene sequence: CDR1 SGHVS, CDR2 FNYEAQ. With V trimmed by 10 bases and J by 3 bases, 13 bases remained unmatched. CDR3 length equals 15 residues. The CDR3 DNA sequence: TGTGCCACCGAATCTAGCGGGCGTCCCGAAGAGACCCAGTACTTC. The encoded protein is CATESSGRPEETQYF.